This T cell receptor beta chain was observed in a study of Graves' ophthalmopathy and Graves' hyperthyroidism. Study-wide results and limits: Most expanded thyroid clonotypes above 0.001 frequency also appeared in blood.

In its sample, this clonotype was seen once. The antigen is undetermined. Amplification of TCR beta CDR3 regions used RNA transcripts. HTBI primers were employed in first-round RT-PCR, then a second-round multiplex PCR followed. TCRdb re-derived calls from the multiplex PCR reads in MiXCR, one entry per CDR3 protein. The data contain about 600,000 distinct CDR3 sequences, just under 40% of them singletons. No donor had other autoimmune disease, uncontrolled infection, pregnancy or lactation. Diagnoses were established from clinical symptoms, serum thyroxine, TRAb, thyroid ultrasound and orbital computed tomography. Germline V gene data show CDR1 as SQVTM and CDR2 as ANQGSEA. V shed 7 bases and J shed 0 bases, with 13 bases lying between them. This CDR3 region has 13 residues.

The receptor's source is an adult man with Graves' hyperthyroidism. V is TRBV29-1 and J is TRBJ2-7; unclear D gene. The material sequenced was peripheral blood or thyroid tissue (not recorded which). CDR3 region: CSGYRALSYEQYF. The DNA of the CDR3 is TGCAGCGGATACCGGGCCCTCTCCTACGAGCAGTACTTC.